Sequencing of this T cell receptor (beta chain) was carried out in a study of T cells after yellow fever vaccination. This clonotype was counted at least ten times. One entry per CDR3 protein, called by TCRdb with MiXCR from the 5' RACE reads. The sample has under 400,000 distinct CDR3 sequences; 11% are singletons. This clonotype was obtained from a man aged 18 to 29 who received the YFV17D yellow fever vaccine. The input for sequencing was PBMCs, taken on the day of the first yellow fever vaccination.

In DNA form, the CDR3 reads TGTGCCAGCAGCGGTTGGACAGGGGGCACCGGGGAGCTGTTTTTT. Encoded protein: CASSGWTGGTGELFF. The chain carries TRBV7-2 and TRBJ2-2, with 10 bases that match TRBD1. The junction had 4 bases not matched to a gene; V was cut back by 5 bases and J by 4 bases. The CDR3 contains 15 residues. In germline, CDR1 is SGHTA, CDR2 FQGNSA.